This TCR beta chain was documented in a study of CD8+CD57+ T cells in acquired aplastic anemia. For the study at large: Around 3.2 ug was the average amount of DNA from sorted CD4+ and CD8+ cells.

For this clonotype: Antigen: not known.

For CDR3 and TCR beta VDJ profiling, genomic DNA was the template used. TCRdb independently ran MiXCR on the reads; one entry per CDR3 protein. The repertoire has 150,000 to 200,000 distinct CDR3 sequences, 64% of them found once; the top ten carry under 60%. Whole-study results and caveats: Controls and patients did not differ significantly in CD8+ Simpson's diversity. Between patients and controls, around 31 CD8+ CDR3 sequences were found in common.

V was shortened by 6 bases and J by 0 bases, with 12 bases between the two germline ends. CDR3 length equals 15 residues. Per the germline V gene, CDR1 is MNHEY and CDR2 is SVGAGI. The receptor's source is a human donor with severe aplastic anemia or a healthy control (not recorded which). The sample taken for sequencing was sorted CD4+, CD8+, or CD8+CD57+ T cells (not recorded which) from PBMCs. This chain uses TRBV6-5 with TRBJ1-5, with D possibly being TRBD1 (5 bases). In DNA form, the CDR3 reads TGTGCCAGCAGCCTCACAGGCTATAGCAATCAGCCCCAGCATTTT. As protein: CASSLTGYSNQPQHF.